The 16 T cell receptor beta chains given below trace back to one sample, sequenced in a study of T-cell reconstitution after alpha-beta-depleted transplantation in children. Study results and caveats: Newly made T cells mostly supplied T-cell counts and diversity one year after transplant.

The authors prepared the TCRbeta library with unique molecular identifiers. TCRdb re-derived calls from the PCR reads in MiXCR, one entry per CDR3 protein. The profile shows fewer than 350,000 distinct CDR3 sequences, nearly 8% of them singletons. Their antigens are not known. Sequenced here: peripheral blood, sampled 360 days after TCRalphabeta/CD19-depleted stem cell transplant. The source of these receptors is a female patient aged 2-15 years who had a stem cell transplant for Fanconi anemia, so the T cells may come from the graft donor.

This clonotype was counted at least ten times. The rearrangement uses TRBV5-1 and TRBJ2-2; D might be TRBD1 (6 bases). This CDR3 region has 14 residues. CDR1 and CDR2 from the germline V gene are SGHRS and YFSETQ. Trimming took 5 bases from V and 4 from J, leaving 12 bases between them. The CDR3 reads CASSFRDTTGELFF. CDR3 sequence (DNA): TGCGCCAGCAGTTTTAGGGACACCACCGGGGAGCTGTTTTTT. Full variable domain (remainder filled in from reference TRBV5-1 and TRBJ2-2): KAGVTQTPRYLIKTRGQQVTLSCSPISGHRSVSWYQQTPGQGLQFLFEYFSETQRNKGNFPGRFSGRQFSNSRSEMNVSTLELGDSALYLCASSFRDTTGELFFGEGSRLTVL.

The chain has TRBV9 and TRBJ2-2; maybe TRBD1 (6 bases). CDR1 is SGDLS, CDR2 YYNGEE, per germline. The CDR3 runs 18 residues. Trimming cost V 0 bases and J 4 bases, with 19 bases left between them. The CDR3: CASSVAPGDGGFTGELFF. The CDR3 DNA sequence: TGTGCCAGCAGCGTAGCTCCCGGTGATGGGGGCTTCACCGGGGAGCTGTTTTTT.

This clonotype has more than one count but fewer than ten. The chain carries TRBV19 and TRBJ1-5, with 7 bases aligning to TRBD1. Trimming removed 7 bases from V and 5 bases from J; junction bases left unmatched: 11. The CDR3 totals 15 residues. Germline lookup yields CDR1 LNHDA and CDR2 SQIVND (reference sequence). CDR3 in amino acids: CASTDGWTGYQPQHF. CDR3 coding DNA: TGTGCCAGTACCGATGGGTGGACAGGTTATCAGCCCCAGCATTTT.

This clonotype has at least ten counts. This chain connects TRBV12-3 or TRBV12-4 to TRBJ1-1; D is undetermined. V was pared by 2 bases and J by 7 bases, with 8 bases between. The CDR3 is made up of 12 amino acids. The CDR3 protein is CASSLTGIEAFF. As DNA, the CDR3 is TGTGCCAGCAGTTTAACCGGGATTGAAGCTTTCTTT.

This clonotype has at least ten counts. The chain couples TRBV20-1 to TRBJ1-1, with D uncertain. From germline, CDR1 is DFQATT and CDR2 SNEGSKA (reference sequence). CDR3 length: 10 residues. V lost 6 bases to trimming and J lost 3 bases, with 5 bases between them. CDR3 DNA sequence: TGCAGTGCCCTATACACTGAAGCTTTCTTT. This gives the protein CSALYTEAFF.

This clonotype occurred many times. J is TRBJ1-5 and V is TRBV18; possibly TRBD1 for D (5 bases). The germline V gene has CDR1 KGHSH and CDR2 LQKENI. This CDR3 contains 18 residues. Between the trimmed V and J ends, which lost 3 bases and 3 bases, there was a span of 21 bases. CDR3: CASSPLGFGTYTNQPQHF. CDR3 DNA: TGTGCCAGCTCACCTCTGGGTTTTGGGACCTATACCAATCAGCCCCAGCATTTT.

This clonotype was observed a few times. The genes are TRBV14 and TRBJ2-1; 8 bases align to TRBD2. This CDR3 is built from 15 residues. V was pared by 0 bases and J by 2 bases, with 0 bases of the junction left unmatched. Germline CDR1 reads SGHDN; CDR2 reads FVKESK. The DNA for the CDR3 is TGTGCCAGCAGCCAAGAACTAGCGGCCTACAATGAGCAGTTCTTC. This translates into CASSQELAAYNEQFF.

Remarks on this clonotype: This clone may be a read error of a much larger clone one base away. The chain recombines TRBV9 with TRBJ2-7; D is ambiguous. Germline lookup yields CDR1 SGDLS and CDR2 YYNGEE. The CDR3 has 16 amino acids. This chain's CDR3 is CASSPQQDVERYEQCF. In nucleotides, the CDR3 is TGTGCCAGCAGCCCCCAGCAGGACGTCGAGCGCTACGAGCAGTGCTTC.

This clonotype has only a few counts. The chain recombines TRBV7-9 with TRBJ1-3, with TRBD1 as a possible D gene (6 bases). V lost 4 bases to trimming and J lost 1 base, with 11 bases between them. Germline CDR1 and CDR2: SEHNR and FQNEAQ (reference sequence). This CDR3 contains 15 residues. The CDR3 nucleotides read TGTGCCAGCAGCTCATACGGACAGTCTGGAAACACCATATATTTT. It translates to CASSSYGQSGNTIYF.

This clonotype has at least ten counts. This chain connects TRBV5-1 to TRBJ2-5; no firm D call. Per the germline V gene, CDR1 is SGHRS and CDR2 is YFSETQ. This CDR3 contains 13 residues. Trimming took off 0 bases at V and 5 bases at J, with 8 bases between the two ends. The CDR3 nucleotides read TGCGCCAGCAGCTTGGAAGGGTTGGAGACCCAGTACTTC. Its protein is CASSLEGLETQYF. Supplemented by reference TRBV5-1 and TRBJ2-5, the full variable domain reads KAGVTQTPRYLIKTRGQQVTLSCSPISGHRSVSWYQQTPGQGLQFLFEYFSETQRNKGNFPGRFSGRQFSNSRSEMNVSTLELGDSALYLCASSLEGLETQYFGPGTRLLVL.

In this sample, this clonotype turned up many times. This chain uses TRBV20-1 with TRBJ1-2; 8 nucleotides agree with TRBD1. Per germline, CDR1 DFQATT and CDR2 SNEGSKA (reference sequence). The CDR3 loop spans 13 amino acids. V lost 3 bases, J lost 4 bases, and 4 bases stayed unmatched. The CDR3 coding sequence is TGCAGTGCTAGCCCAGGGGGCTTCTATGGCTACACCTTC. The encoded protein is CSASPGGFYGYTF.

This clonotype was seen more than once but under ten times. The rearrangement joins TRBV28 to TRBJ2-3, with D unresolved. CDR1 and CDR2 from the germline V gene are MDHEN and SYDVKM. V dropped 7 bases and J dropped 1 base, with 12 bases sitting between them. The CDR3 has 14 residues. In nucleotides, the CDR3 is TGTGCCAGCAATGAATCTGGCGGCACAGATACGCAGTATTTT. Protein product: CASNESGGTDTQYF.

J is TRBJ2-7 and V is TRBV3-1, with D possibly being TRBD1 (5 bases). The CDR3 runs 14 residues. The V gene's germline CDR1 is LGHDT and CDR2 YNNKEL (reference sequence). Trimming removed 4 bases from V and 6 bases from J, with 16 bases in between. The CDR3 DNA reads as TGTGCCAGCAGCCTGATGGGGCAGGTACGCGAGCAGTACTTC. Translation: CASSLMGQVREQYF.

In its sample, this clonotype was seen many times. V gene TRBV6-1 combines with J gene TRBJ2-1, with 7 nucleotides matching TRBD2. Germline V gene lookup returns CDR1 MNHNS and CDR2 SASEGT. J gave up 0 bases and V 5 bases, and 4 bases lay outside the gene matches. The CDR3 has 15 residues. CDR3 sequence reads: CASSRRGSSYNEQFF. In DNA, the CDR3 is TGTGCCAGCAGTCGGCGGGGGAGCTCCTACAATGAGCAGTTCTTC.

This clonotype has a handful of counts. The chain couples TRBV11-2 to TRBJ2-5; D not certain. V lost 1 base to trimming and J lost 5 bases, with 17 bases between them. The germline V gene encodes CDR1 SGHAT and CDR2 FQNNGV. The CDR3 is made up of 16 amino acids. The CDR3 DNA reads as TGTGCCAGCAGCTTAGCATTTTCGGTCTTGAGTGAGACCCAGTACTTC. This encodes CASSLAFSVLSETQYF.

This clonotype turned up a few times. CDR3 bases: TGCAGTGCTAACTCCGGGGTCCAGGCTGAAGCTTTCTTT. It encodes CSANSGVQAEAFF. The rearrangement uses TRBV20-1 and TRBJ1-1; D unclear. The CDR3 has 13 amino acids. V was cut by 4 bases and J by 6 bases, with 15 bases left in between. CDR1 is DFQATT, CDR2 SNEGSKA, per germline (reference sequence).